This T cell receptor (beta chain) stems from a study of blood T cell repertoires in COVID-19. Whole-study context: Whether acute or convalescent, the COVID-19 samples came from the United States, Italy and Spain. PBMCs, B-cell-depleted T cells, or T cells were the source of the cDNA or gDNA that made up the material.

V lost 1 base and J lost 4, with 20 bases in between. This CDR3 has 17 residues. Germline V CDR1 and CDR2: SGHVS, FNYEAQ. Per the authors' pipeline: Reference gene primer amplification gave estimated nucleated cell counts. Assay: immunoSEQ multiplex PCR; the TCRdb copy retains only in-frame clones and omits some. V and J calls and clone size are copied from that table; D and trimming were computed from the DNA. The repertoire holds some 200,000 clones, with 92% as singletons. The specimen sequenced was peripheral blood. The TCR comes from a man aged 25-45 years with acute or convalescent COVID-19. This chain links TRBV7-6 with TRBJ2-7; D may be TRBD2 (5 bases). The CDR3 protein is CASSLDTAVTAIYEQYF. CDR3 bases: TGTGCCAGCAGCTTAGACACAGCGGTGACGGCGATTTACGAGCAGTACTTC.